The 26 T cell receptor beta chains below come from one sample, sequenced in a study of radiation and T cells in renal cell carcinoma. Method: immunoSEQ multiplex PCR; TCRdb's copy keeps in-frame clones and lacks some. This table holds over 90,000 clones, about 79% found once. The sample's time point: blood 4 weeks post-SBRT, at nephrectomy. The treatment was: 15 Gy SBRT to primary tumor, nephrectomy 4 weeks later. Sample: blood, taken from a patient whose treatment included radiotherapy and nephrectomy. The source is a man between 60 and 75 years old with renal cell carcinoma.

This clone showed up just a few times. The chain carries TRBV10-3 and TRBJ2-7; 11 nucleotides align to TRBD2. V shed 3 bases, J shed 4 bases, and the junction held 8 bases outside the gene matches. Germline V gene lookup returns CDR1 ENHRY and CDR2 SYGVKD. The CDR3 has 16 residues. In nucleotides, the CDR3 is TGTGCCATCAGTGACCCTCAAGGGACTAGCGGTTACGAGCAGTACTTC. It is translated as CAISDPQGTSGYEQYF.

J is TRBJ1-6 and V is TRBV30; no definite D call. Germline assignment: CDR1 GTSNPN and CDR2 SVGIG (reference sequence). V lost 7 bases and J 9 bases, leaving 19 bases between the germline ends. CDR3 length: 14 residues. CDR3 sequence (DNA): TGTGCCTTCGCGTGGGAGGGCGTCGCTTCACCCCTCCACTTT. Translation: CAFAWEGVASPLHF.

The V and J genes are TRBV28 and TRBJ1-1, with 9 bases identical to TRBD1. Germline loops: CDR1 MDHEN, CDR2 SYDVKM. The J segment lost 6 bases and the V segment lost 2 bases, leaving 7 bases of the junction unmatched. This CDR3 is built from 15 residues. CDR3 amino acids: CASSLVDRGRAEAFF. CDR3 sequence (DNA): TGTGCCAGCAGTTTAGTGGACAGGGGAAGGGCTGAAGCTTTCTTT.

The CDR3 spells CASSLDFYEQYF. The CDR3 DNA follows: TGTGCCAGCAGCTTAGATTTCTACGAGCAGTACTTC. The V and J genes are TRBV11-2 and TRBJ2-7; no definite D call. Germline V gene lookup returns CDR1 SGHAT and CDR2 FQNNGV. There are 12 residues in the CDR3. Trimming pared 0 bases from V and 3 bases from J, leaving 3 bases between.

This clone has only one observation. V and J are TRBV10-2 and TRBJ2-7, with a tentative D call TRBD2 (6 bases). The CDR3 runs 13 residues. The germline V gene encodes CDR1 WSHSY and CDR2 SAAADI. The V end lost 7 bases, the J end lost 2 bases, and 12 bases lay between the germline ends. Written as DNA, the CDR3 is TGCGCCAGCAATAGGGGAGGAACCTACGAGCAGTACTTC. This translates into CASNRGGTYEQYF.

CDR3 nucleotides: TGCGCCAGCAACCGGGAACCCCGGGAGACCCAGTACTTC. Amino acid sequence: CASNREPRETQYF. The chain carries TRBV5-1 and TRBJ2-5; perhaps TRBD2 as D (5 bases). V shed 6 bases and J shed 5 bases, with 14 bases lying between them. The germline gives CDR1 SGHRS, CDR2 YFSETQ. This CDR3 comprises 13 residues.

The chain has TRBV19 and TRBJ1-2, with D perhaps matching TRBD1 (5 bases). Germline CDR1 reads LNHDA; CDR2 reads SQIVND (reference sequence). Deletions cut 6 bases from V and 8 bases from J, with 19 bases between. This CDR3 comprises 14 residues. Written as DNA, the CDR3 is TGTGCCAGTAGAATGGGACCCCGACTGAGCGGCTACACCTTC. This sequence encodes CASRMGPRLSGYTF.

The rearrangement joins TRBV29-1 to TRBJ2-7; the match to TRBD1 covers 7 bases. Trimming at V came to 0 bases and at J to 4 bases, leaving 12 bases not matched to a gene. CDR3 length equals 16 residues. Germline values: CDR1 SQVTM, CDR2 ANQGSEA. The DNA of the CDR3 is TGCAGCGTTGAAGATCGGCCGAAGGACAGGCGATACGAGCAGTACTTC. This sequence encodes CSVEDRPKDRRYEQYF.

This chain links TRBV2 with TRBJ2-7; D unresolved. The CDR3 covers 12 residues. The germline gives CDR1 SNHLY, CDR2 FYNNEI. Trimming stripped 4 bases from V and 6 bases from J, with 10 bases between. This CDR3 is CASSGGPGEQYF. The CDR3 nucleotides are TGTGCCAGCAGTGGCGGACCCGGCGAGCAGTACTTC.

This chain uses TRBV19 with TRBJ2-7; 15 positions match TRBD2. The CDR3 has 16 residues. The germline gives CDR1 LNHDA, CDR2 SQIVND (reference sequence). V lost 8 bases to trimming and J lost 2 bases; unmatched junction nucleotides: 7. Here the CDR3 reads CASGGTSGRTAYEQYF. The DNA of the CDR3 is TGTGCCAGTGGGGGGACTAGCGGGAGGACCGCCTACGAGCAGTACTTC.

The chain combines TRBV30 with TRBJ2-7; D possibly corresponds to TRBD1 (7 bases). The CDR3 totals 13 residues. From germline, CDR1 is GTSNPN and CDR2 SVGIG (reference sequence). Trimming cost V 8 bases and J 3 bases, with 17 bases left between them. In DNA, the CDR3 is TGTGCCCGGAACCCAGGGGGGAGCTACGAGCAGTACTTC. Its protein product is CARNPGGSYEQYF.

This clone showed up just a few times. The chain carries TRBV2 and TRBJ2-2; no firm D call. Trimming left V 0 bases short and J 7 bases short, with 6 bases between. The length of the CDR3 is 13 residues. Germline V gene lookup returns CDR1 SNHLY and CDR2 FYNNEI. The CDR3 region is CASSEAQGGELFF. CDR3 nucleotides: TGTGCCAGCAGTGAAGCACAAGGCGGGGAGCTGTTTTTT.

The chain is built from TRBV5-1 and TRBJ1-3; D may be TRBD1 (6 bases). This CDR3 comprises 15 residues. From germline, CDR1 is SGHRS and CDR2 YFSETQ. Between the trimmed V and J ends, which lost 0 bases and 0 bases, there was a span of 7 bases. Here the CDR3 DNA reads TGCGCCAGCAGCTTGGCGGACAGCTCTGGAAACACCATATATTTT. Translated: CASSLADSSGNTIYF.

There are a few counts of this clone. This chain joins TRBV5-6 and TRBJ2-1; TRBD2 aligns across 7 bases. Germline V lookup: CDR1 SGHDT, CDR2 YYEEEE. The CDR3 sequence is 15 residues long. V lost 2 bases to trimming and J lost 9 bases; unmatched junction nucleotides: 11. CDR3 amino acids: CASSFEARDYREQFF. In nucleotides, the CDR3 is TGTGCCAGCAGCTTTGAGGCCCGGGACTACCGTGAGCAGTTCTTC.

The chain recombines TRBV19 with TRBJ2-7; 9 nucleotides line up with TRBD1. The V and J ends lost 2 bases and 3 bases, in that order; junction bases with no gene match: 8. The CDR3 contains 16 residues. The germline V gene encodes CDR1 LNHDA and CDR2 SQIVND (reference sequence). The DNA for the CDR3 is TGTGCCAGTAGTATAAGACCGGGACAGGGAAACTACGAGCAGTACTTC. It translates to CASSIRPGQGNYEQYF. Combining the CDR3 with reference TRBV19 and TRBJ2-7 gives the whole variable domain DGGITQSPKYLFRKEGQNVTLSCEQNLNHDAMYWYRQDPGQGLRLIYYSQIVNDFQKGDIAEGYSVSREKKESFPLTVTSAQKNPTAFYLCASSIRPGQGNYEQYFGPGTRLTVT.

The V and J genes are TRBV28 and TRBJ1-2; D is unresolved. V lost 2 bases, J lost 5 bases, and 6 bases lay in between. The CDR3 is 12 amino acids. Per the germline V gene, CDR1 is MDHEN and CDR2 is SYDVKM. The CDR3 DNA follows: TGTGCCAGCAGTTTAACCCAATATGGCTACACCTTC. Protein product: CASSLTQYGYTF.

The V and J genes are TRBV6-1 and TRBJ2-3; D is unclear. Germline V gives CDR1 MNHNS, CDR2 SASEGT. The CDR3 extends over 16 amino acids. The ends were cut back, 3 bases at V and 5 bases at J, with 18 bases in the middle. CDR3 DNA sequence: TGTGCCAGCAGTGATGTGTCGTTTTACGCCCGAGATACGCAGTATTTT. Encoded protein: CASSDVSFYARDTQYF.

This rearrangement joins TRBV18 to TRBJ1-5; TRBD1 is a possible D gene (5 bases). The CDR3 length is 14 residues. The V gene lost 6 bases and the J gene lost 3 bases, with 12 bases spanning the gap. The V gene's germline CDR1 is KGHSH and CDR2 LQKENI. In nucleotides, the CDR3 is TGTGCCAGCTCCGTGAGAGGGGACAATCAGCCCCAGCATTTT. It yields the protein CASSVRGDNQPQHF.

The chain carries TRBV7-2 and TRBJ2-1, with TRBD2 matching over 11 bases. The CDR3 has 17 amino acids. V was pared by 5 bases and J by 6 bases, with 12 bases of the junction left unmatched. Germline assignment: CDR1 SGHTA and CDR2 FQGNSA. The CDR3 nucleotides read TGTGCCAGCAGCCCAAGGGTTCGGACTAGCGGGTTCAATGAGCAGTTCTTC. Its protein product is CASSPRVRTSGFNEQFF.

The CDR3 DNA sequence: TGTGCCAGCAGTGCCCCGGGACAGGCCTACGAGCAGTACTTC. This sequence encodes CASSAPGQAYEQYF. The chain carries TRBV28 and TRBJ2-7; 8 bases are shared with TRBD1. This CDR3 is 14 amino acids long. Unmatched junction bases numbered 5, after V lost 5 bases and J lost 2 bases. Germline-derived CDR1 and CDR2 are MDHEN and SYDVKM.

The V and J genes are TRBV18 and TRBJ1-2; unclear D gene. CDR3 length equals 14 residues. Germline V gene sequence: CDR1 KGHSH, CDR2 LQKENI. Deletions cut 1 base from V and 0 bases from J, with 6 bases between. The CDR3 sequence: CASSPRTANYGYTF. CDR3 DNA: TGTGCCAGCTCACCACGTACGGCTAACTATGGCTACACCTTC.

This chain links TRBV28 with TRBJ2-7; perhaps TRBD1 as D (6 bases). CDR3 length: 15 amino acids. With 4 bases removed from V and 3 bases from J, the gap between germline ends came to 16 bases. Germline V gene sequence: CDR1 MDHEN, CDR2 SYDVKM. The CDR3 reads CASSSDRTTYYEQYF. The CDR3 coding sequence is TGTGCCAGCAGTTCGGACAGAACTACTTACTACGAGCAGTACTTC.

The rearrangement uses TRBV19 and TRBJ2-7, with 8 nucleotides matching TRBD1. V gave up 10 bases and J gave up 3 bases; unmatched junction bases: 5. Germline values: CDR1 LNHDA, CDR2 SQIVND (reference sequence). The CDR3 is made up of 12 amino acids. As DNA, the CDR3 is TGTGCCACCGGACAGGGAGGCTACGAGCAGTACTTC. Translated: CATGQGGYEQYF.

The chain uses TRBV2 and TRBJ1-2; D call uncertain. The V gene lost 1 base and the J gene lost 4 bases, with 10 bases spanning the gap. The V gene's germline CDR1 is SNHLY and CDR2 FYNNEI. This CDR3 region has 14 residues. CDR3 bases: TGTGCCAGCAGTGAAGTCTCAGGAGGCTATGGCTACACCTTC. It specifies CASSEVSGGYGYTF.

The chain has TRBV5-6 and TRBJ2-7; D possibly corresponds to TRBD2 (6 bases). The CDR3 runs to 13 residues. Germline V CDR1 and CDR2: SGHDT, YYEEEE. V dropped 4 bases and J dropped 3 bases, with 11 bases sitting between them. The CDR3 bases are TGTGCCAGCAGCAAGACTAGTCGCTACGAGCAGTACTTC. Its protein product is CASSKTSRYEQYF.

The rearrangement joins TRBV7-9 to TRBJ2-7, with D possibly TRBD1 on 6 matching bases. The CDR3 runs to 13 residues. The V end lost 5 bases, the J end lost 3 bases, and 11 bases lay between the germline ends. CDR1 and CDR2 from the germline V gene are SEHNR and FQNEAQ (reference sequence). The CDR3 nucleotides read TGTGCCAGCAGCCGGACAGCGATCTACGAGCAGTACTTC. This translates into CASSRTAIYEQYF.